A single sample is the source of the 32 T cell receptor beta chains below, sequenced in a study of shared clonotypes between healthy human individuals. Terminally differentiated effector memory CD45RA+ cells were left out of the naive CD8 fraction, which was CD45RO-negative and positively selected for CCR7. Some clones are missing from TCRdb's copy, which holds only in-frame ones; the method was immunoSEQ multiplex PCR. The sample consists of roughly 2.1 million clones, approximately 94% of them appearing once. Sequencing was done on a sample of naive CD8+ T cells from PBMCs. Source of these receptors: a man aged 18-30 years in good health. Some clones in this sample may be carry-over from other donors' samples.

The rearrangement joins TRBV19 to TRBJ2-7; D is possibly TRBD1 (5 bases). V gave up 5 bases and J gave up 3 bases, with 11 bases separating them. Germline V gives CDR1 LNHDA, CDR2 SQIVND (reference sequence). The CDR3 consists of 13 residues. The CDR3 here is CASSPAGNYEQYF. The CDR3 bases are TGTGCCAGTAGTCCCGCAGGGAACTACGAGCAGTACTTC.

J is TRBJ2-7 and V is TRBV7-2; no firm D call. The CDR3 length is 14 residues. Trimming cost V 5 bases and J 0 bases, with 11 bases left between them. CDR1 is SGHTA and CDR2 is FQGNSA in the germline V gene. This chain's CDR3 is CASSRLGLSYEQYF. The CDR3 DNA sequence: TGTGCCAGCAGCCGACTTGGCCTCTCCTACGAGCAGTACTTC.

This clone was seen a handful of times. Other DNA sequences within the sample encode an identical CDR3. The rearrangement links TRBV28 to TRBJ1-1, with D possibly matching TRBD1 (5 bases). Per the germline V gene, CDR1 is MDHEN and CDR2 is SYDVKM. This CDR3 is 12 amino acids long. Trimming pared 3 bases from V and 3 bases from J, leaving 5 bases between. Here the CDR3 reads CASSLGDTEAFF. CDR3 bases: TGTGCCAGCAGTTTGGGGGACACTGAAGCTTTCTTT.

This CDR3 reads CARLPGTGAWETQYF. As DNA, the CDR3 is TGCGCCAGACTGCCCGGGACAGGGGCTTGGGAGACCCAGTACTTC. This chain joins TRBV10-1 and TRBJ2-5; 10 bases are a match to TRBD1. Germline-derived CDR1 and CDR2 are WNHNN and SYGVQD (reference sequence). Trimming removed 9 bases from V and 5 bases from J; junction bases left unmatched: 12. The CDR3 runs 15 residues.

Only one count was recorded for this clone. The CDR3: CASRSAYNEQFF. For the CDR3, the DNA is TGTGCCAGCAGGTCAGCGTACAATGAGCAGTTCTTC. The chain recombines TRBV28 with TRBJ2-1; D is ambiguous. The CDR3 spans 12 residues. Trimming removed 6 bases at V and 4 bases at J, with 7 bases between. Germline V gene data show CDR1 as MDHEN and CDR2 as SYDVKM.

The rearrangement joins TRBV7-9 to TRBJ2-1, with D perhaps assigned TRBD1 or TRBD2 (5 bases each). CDR1 and CDR2 from the germline V gene are SEHNR and FQNEAQ (reference sequence). CDR3 length: 18 residues. Trimming cost V 5 bases and J 3 bases, with 23 bases left between them. The DNA for the CDR3 is TGTGCCAGCAGCCCCATGGGACGGGGCCCTAAATTCTACAATGAGCAGTTCTTC. Amino acids: CASSPMGRGPKFYNEQFF. Using reference TRBV7-9 and TRBJ2-1 for the parts outside the CDR3, the full variable domain is DTGVSQNPRHKITKRGQNVTFRCDPISEHNRLYWYRQTLGQGPEFLTYFQNEAQLEKSRLLSDRFSAERPKGSFSTLEIQRTEQGDSAMYLCASSPMGRGPKFYNEQFFGPGTRLTVL.

This chain joins TRBV7-2 and TRBJ2-5; D not certain. CDR3 length: 14 amino acids. Trimming removed 5 bases from V and 0 bases from J, with 10 bases in between. The germline CDR1 and CDR2 sequences are SGHTA and FQGNSA. The CDR3: CASSLTTYQETQYF. CDR3 nucleotides: TGTGCCAGCAGCCTGACAACGTACCAAGAGACCCAGTACTTC. Based on the CDR3 plus reference TRBV7-2 and TRBJ2-5, the full variable domain is GAGVSQSPSNKVTEKGKDVELRCDPISGHTALYWYRQSLGQGLEFLIYFQGNSAPDKSGLPSDRFSAERTGGSVSTLTIQRTQQEDSAVYLCASSLTTYQETQYFGPGTRLLVL.

The genes are TRBV4-1 and TRBJ1-1, with 10 bases identical to TRBD1. CDR1 and CDR2 from the germline V gene are MGHRA and YSYEKL. Losses at the gene ends were 5 bases for V and 5 bases for J; bases not matched to a gene: 11. This CDR3 contains 16 residues. The CDR3 sequence: CASSNAGTGAGTEAFF. In DNA form, the CDR3 reads TGCGCCAGCAGCAACGCCGGGACAGGGGCGGGGACTGAAGCTTTCTTT.

This chain links TRBV28 with TRBJ1-5; no definite D call. This CDR3 is built from 12 residues. V lost 6 bases and J lost 6, with 9 bases in between. CDR1 is MDHEN, CDR2 SYDVKM, per germline. CDR3 bases: TGTGCCAGCAGGAGGTTCGGTCAGCCCCAGCATTTT. Translation: CASRRFGQPQHF.

V gene TRBV4-3 combines with J gene TRBJ2-2, with D perhaps matching TRBD1 or TRBD2 (5 bases each). Trimming took off 5 bases at V and 2 bases at J, with 27 bases between the two ends. This CDR3 comprises 20 residues. From germline, CDR1 is LGHNA and CDR2 YSLEER. Here the CDR3 reads CASSARTGGRAPRNTGELFF. DNA of the CDR3: TGCGCCAGCAGCGCTCGAACTGGGGGTAGAGCCCCCCGAAACACCGGGGAGCTGTTTTTT.

The chain is built from TRBV4-1 and TRBJ2-7; the D call may be TRBD1 or TRBD2 (6 bases each). With 1 base removed from V and 1 base from J, the gap between germline ends came to 11 bases. Germline loops: CDR1 MGHRA, CDR2 YSYEKL. The CDR3 spans 15 residues. CDR3 in amino acids: CASSQGRDTSYEQYF. The DNA of the CDR3 is TGCGCCAGCAGCCAAGGGCGGGACACATCCTACGAGCAGTACTTC.

The CDR3 protein is CASSPFPGETDTQYF. CDR3 bases: TGTGCCAGCAGCCCATTCCCCGGGGAGACAGATACGCAGTATTTT. V is TRBV11-2 and J is TRBJ2-3; D perhaps matches TRBD2 (5 bases). Per the germline V gene, CDR1 is SGHAT and CDR2 is FQNNGV. There are 15 residues in the CDR3. The ends were cut back, 5 bases at V and 3 bases at J, with 15 bases in the middle.

CDR3 DNA: TGTGCCACCACCCCGGGGGCTAACAATCAGCCCCAGCATTTT. This sequence encodes CATTPGANNQPQHF. The chain recombines TRBV2 with TRBJ1-5, with D possibly TRBD1 on 6 matching bases. The CDR3 is 14 amino acids. CDR1 and CDR2 (germline): SNHLY, FYNNEI. V lost 10 bases, J lost 3 bases, and 16 bases lay in between.

CDR3 loop: CASSVGLGGDEQFF. The DNA for the CDR3 is TGTGCCAGCAGCGTAGGGCTAGGGGGCGATGAGCAGTTCTTC. J is TRBJ2-1 and V is TRBV9; 7 bases map to TRBD1. V lost 0 bases and J lost 8; bases outside the gene matches: 5. The V gene's germline CDR1 is SGDLS and CDR2 YYNGEE. The CDR3 is made up of 14 amino acids.

The J gene is TRBJ2-7, the V gene TRBV6-1; 11 bases are shared with TRBD2. The germline gives CDR1 MNHNS, CDR2 SASEGT. The trim removed 3 bases at V and 6 bases at J, leaving 7 bases unmatched. The CDR3 is 15 amino acids. The CDR3 DNA reads TGTGCCAGCAGTGATGAACTAGCGGGAGCTCTCGAGCAGTACTTC. Encoded protein: CASSDELAGALEQYF.

V is TRBV27 and J is TRBJ2-6; possible D gene TRBD2, 6 bases. CDR3 length: 16 residues. Per the germline V gene, CDR1 is MNHEY and CDR2 is SMNVEV (reference sequence). V gave up 8 bases and J gave up 0 bases, with 14 bases separating them. CDR3: CASRPAGNSGANVLTF. The CDR3 nucleotides read TGTGCCAGCCGCCCGGCGGGGAACTCTGGGGCCAACGTCCTGACTTTC.

This clone was found once. This chain links TRBV15 with TRBJ2-3; D might be TRBD1 (6 bases). The CDR3 is 16 amino acids. The ends were cut back, 1 base at V and 0 bases at J, with 11 bases in the middle. Germline CDR1 and CDR2: LNHNV and YYDKDF (reference sequence). The CDR3 reads CATSRGDTISTDTQYF. In nucleotides, the CDR3 is TGTGCCACCAGCAGAGGGGACACTATAAGCACAGATACGCAGTATTTT.

This clone was counted once. J is TRBJ2-3 and V is TRBV9; 7 nucleotides agree with TRBD2. The length of the CDR3 is 18 residues. Germline CDR1 and CDR2: SGDLS and YYNGEE. After removal of 0 bases from V and 8 bases from J, the junction contained 18 bases not matched to a gene. This chain's CDR3 is CASSVAPDSRGGLVTQYF. The CDR3 DNA reads as TGTGCCAGCAGCGTAGCCCCCGACTCCCGCGGGGGTCTCGTTACGCAGTATTTT.

The chain links TRBV27 to TRBJ2-1; D is unresolved. CDR3 length: 13 amino acids. The V end was cut by 8 bases, the J end by 5 bases, with 13 bases between. Germline loops: CDR1 MNHEY, CDR2 SMNVEV (reference sequence). This chain's CDR3 is CASSWMADNEQFF. For the CDR3, the DNA is TGTGCCAGCTCCTGGATGGCGGACAATGAGCAGTTCTTC.

The rearrangement uses TRBV14 and TRBJ2-7; 8 nucleotides align to TRBD1. The germline V gene encodes CDR1 SGHDN and CDR2 FVKESK. The ends lost 1 base at V and 3 bases at J; junction bases unmatched: 11. The CDR3 extends over 17 amino acids. In DNA form, the CDR3 reads TGTGCCAGCAGCCAAGGGGTTGGACAGGGCCCCCTCTACGAGCAGTACTTC. Translated, it gives CASSQGVGQGPLYEQYF.

The genes are TRBV11-2 and TRBJ2-1; D not resolved. V was shortened by 3 bases and J by 11 bases, with 11 bases between the two germline ends. The CDR3 is 12 amino acids. Germline loops: CDR1 SGHAT, CDR2 FQNNGV. In nucleotides, the CDR3 is TGTGCCAGCAGCTTTGGAAGGGCAAAGCAGTTCTTC. Protein product: CASSFGRAKQFF.

Regarding this clone: Other DNA sequences in the same sample also yield this CDR3. The chain links TRBV4-1 to TRBJ2-7; 9 bases align to TRBD1. Trimming cost V 3 bases and J 6 bases; bases outside gene matches: 3. The CDR3 totals 13 residues. Germline V CDR1 and CDR2: MGHRA, YSYEKL. CDR3 bases: TGCGCCAGCAGCCAGGGACAGGGTGGCGAGCAGTACTTC. It specifies CASSQGQGGEQYF.

The V gene is TRBV28, the J gene TRBJ2-1, with 12 bases matching TRBD2. The V gene's germline CDR1 is MDHEN and CDR2 SYDVKM. V shed 3 bases and J 8 bases; nucleotides not matched to a gene: 8. This CDR3 has 16 amino acids. The CDR3 DNA follows: TGTGCCAGCAGTTTTGTGGCTAGCGGGAGGGCCCATGAGCAGTTCTTC. Amino acids: CASSFVASGRAHEQFF.

This clone was counted a single time. This specimen includes other DNA sequences encoding the same CDR3. The V call is TRBV6-5, the J call TRBJ2-4; TRBD1 aligns across 7 bases. Per the germline V gene, CDR1 is MNHEY and CDR2 is SVGAGI. This CDR3 has 14 residues. The J segment lost 4 bases and the V segment lost 5 bases, leaving 5 bases of the junction unmatched. CDR3 region: CASSPRDSKNIQYF. The CDR3 nucleotides are TGTGCCAGCAGTCCCCGGGACAGTAAAAACATTCAGTACTTC.

This clone came up a few times. V gene TRBV7-9 combines with J gene TRBJ1-3; no firm D call. Trimming removed 7 bases from V and 2 bases from J, with 6 bases in between. This CDR3 is built from 12 residues. CDR1 is SEHNR, CDR2 FQNEAQ, per germline (reference sequence). DNA of the CDR3: TGTGCCAGCATACAAGCTGGAAACACCATATATTTT. Its protein is CASIQAGNTIYF.

With regard to this clone: The sample holds other DNA sequences that translate to the same CDR3. The chain uses TRBV18 and TRBJ2-7, with D possibly TRBD1 on 5 matching bases. The CDR3 runs 13 residues. CDR1 KGHSH and CDR2 LQKENI come from the germline V gene. The V and J ends lost 3 bases and 0 bases respectively, with 6 bases between them. The CDR3: CASSPTDSYEQYF. The DNA for the CDR3 is TGTGCCAGCTCACCGACAGACTCCTACGAGCAGTACTTC.

The V gene is TRBV4-3, the J gene TRBJ1-1; no reliable D call. Germline V gene sequence: CDR1 LGHNA, CDR2 YSLEER. The CDR3 loop spans 13 amino acids. V was shortened by 4 bases and J by 1 base, with 7 bases between the two germline ends. The CDR3: CASSPKGNTEAFF. The CDR3 DNA sequence: TGCGCCAGCAGCCCAAAGGGGAACACTGAAGCTTTCTTT.

V and J are TRBV7-9 and TRBJ2-7; maybe TRBD1 (7 bases). Germline V CDR1 and CDR2: SEHNR, FQNEAQ (reference sequence). CDR3 length: 14 residues. Trimming took 8 bases from V and 5 from J, leaving 19 bases between them. CDR3 loop: CASAPGGTWHEQYF. The DNA for the CDR3 is TGTGCCAGCGCCCCAGGGGGGACCTGGCACGAGCAGTACTTC.

This chain joins TRBV5-1 and TRBJ1-3; 8 bases are a match to TRBD1. J gave up 1 base and V 4 bases, and 7 bases lay outside the gene matches. Germline CDR1 SGHRS, CDR2 YFSETQ. The CDR3 is made up of 16 amino acids. The CDR3 loop reads CASSPDRAFSGNTIYF. The CDR3 DNA reads TGCGCCAGCAGCCCGGACAGGGCCTTTTCTGGAAACACCATATATTTT.

The rearrangement links TRBV21-1 to TRBJ2-3; TRBD2, the D gene given by the table, was not confirmed from the DNA. TRBV21-1 is reported as a pseudogene. This CDR3 has 20 residues. The CDR3 DNA reads TGTGCCAGCAGCAATAATATTGGGACTAGCGGGTACCCTAGCACAGATACGCAGTATTTT. Amino acids: CASSNNIGTSGYPSTDTQYF.

The CDR3 spells CASSYGLVSEQFF. The CDR3 DNA is TGTGCCAGCAGTTACGGACTAGTATCTGAGCAGTTCTTC. This chain joins TRBV6-6 and TRBJ2-1; TRBD2 matches 7 bases. CDR3 size: 13 residues. Germline V gene data show CDR1 as MNHNY and CDR2 as SVGAGI (reference sequence). J gave up 9 bases and V 2 bases, and 4 bases lay outside the gene matches.

This rearrangement joins TRBV4-2 to TRBJ2-7; 10 bases are a match to TRBD2. V was clipped by 0 bases and J by 3 bases; unmatched bases: 8. In germline, CDR1 is LGHNA, CDR2 YNFKEQ. The CDR3 runs 17 residues. CDR3 DNA sequence: TGTGCCAGCAGCCAAGAACTAGCGGGAACAATAGGCTACGAGCAGTACTTC. The encoded protein is CASSQELAGTIGYEQYF.